This TCR beta chain was captured by sequencing in a study of T cell repertoires and Cas9 in healthy adults. Study details: SpCas9-reactive CD4 and CD8 T cells were characterized for potency, cytotoxicity and lineage. Overall study results and limits: SpCas9-reactive regulatory T cells reportedly mitigated SpCas9-reactive effector T cells in vitro.

Profiled with immunoSEQ multiplex PCR; TCRdb holds only in-frame clones, not every one. The table records about 22,000 clones, roughly nine tenths of them present only once. V gave up 4 bases and J gave up 7 bases; unmatched junction bases: 9. Germline values: CDR1 MDHEN, CDR2 SYDVKM. The length of the CDR3 is 15 residues. About this clone: Its antigen is unknown.

This receptor was identified in a human donor in good health. Specimen: CD4+ effector T cells (CD127+, CD25-, CD137-, CD154-) from PBMCs; culture status not recorded. V gene TRBV28 combines with J gene TRBJ1-5; TRBD1 matches 8 bases. As DNA, the CDR3 is TGTGCCAGCAGTTATCGACAGGGGATCGGACAGCCCCAGCATTTT. It specifies CASSYRQGIGQPQHF.